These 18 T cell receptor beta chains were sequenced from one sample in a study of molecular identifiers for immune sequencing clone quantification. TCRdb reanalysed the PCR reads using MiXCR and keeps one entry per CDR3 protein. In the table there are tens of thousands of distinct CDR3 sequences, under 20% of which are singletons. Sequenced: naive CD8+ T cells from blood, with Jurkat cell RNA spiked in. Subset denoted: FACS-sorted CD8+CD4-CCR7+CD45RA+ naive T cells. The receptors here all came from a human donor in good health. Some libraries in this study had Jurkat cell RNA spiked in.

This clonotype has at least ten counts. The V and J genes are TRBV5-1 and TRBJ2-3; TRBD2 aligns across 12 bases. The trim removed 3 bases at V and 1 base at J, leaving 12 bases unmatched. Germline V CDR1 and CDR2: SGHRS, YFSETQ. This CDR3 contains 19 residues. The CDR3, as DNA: TGCGCCAGCAGCTCGCTGACTAGCGGGAGAGGTTATGGCACAGATACGCAGTATTTT. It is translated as CASSSLTSGRGYGTDTQYF. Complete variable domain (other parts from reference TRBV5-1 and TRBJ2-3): KAGVTQTPRYLIKTRGQQVTLSCSPISGHRSVSWYQQTPGQGLQFLFEYFSETQRNKGNFPGRFSGRQFSNSRSEMNVSTLELGDSALYLCASSSLTSGRGYGTDTQYFGPGTRLTVL.

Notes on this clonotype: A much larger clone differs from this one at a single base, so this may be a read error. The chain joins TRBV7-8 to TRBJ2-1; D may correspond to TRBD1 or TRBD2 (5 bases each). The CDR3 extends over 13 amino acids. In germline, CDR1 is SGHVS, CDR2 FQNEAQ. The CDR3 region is CASSIGTYSEQFF. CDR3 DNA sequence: TGTGCCAGCAGCATTGGGACCTACAGTGAGCAGTTCTTC.

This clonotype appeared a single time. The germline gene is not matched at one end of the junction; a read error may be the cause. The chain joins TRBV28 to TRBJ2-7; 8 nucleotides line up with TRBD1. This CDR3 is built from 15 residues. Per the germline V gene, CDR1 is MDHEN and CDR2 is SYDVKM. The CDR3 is CAGRQPGGTDYEQYF. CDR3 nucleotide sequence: TGTGCCGGCAGACAACCAGGGGGCACTGACTACGAGCAGTACTTC.

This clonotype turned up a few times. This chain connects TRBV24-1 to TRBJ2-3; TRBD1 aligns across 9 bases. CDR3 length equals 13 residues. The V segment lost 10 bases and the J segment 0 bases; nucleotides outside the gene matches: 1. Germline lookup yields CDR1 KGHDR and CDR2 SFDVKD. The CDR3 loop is CATGTGSTDTQYF. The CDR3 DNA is TGTGCCACAGGGACAGGGAGCACAGATACGCAGTATTTT.

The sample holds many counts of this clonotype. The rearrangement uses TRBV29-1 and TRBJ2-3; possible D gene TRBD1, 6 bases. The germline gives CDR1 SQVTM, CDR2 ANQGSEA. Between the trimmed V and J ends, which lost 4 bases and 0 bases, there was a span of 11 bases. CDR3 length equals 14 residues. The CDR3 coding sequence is TGCAGCGTTGCAGGGGCACTCAGCACAGATACGCAGTATTTT. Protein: CSVAGALSTDTQYF.

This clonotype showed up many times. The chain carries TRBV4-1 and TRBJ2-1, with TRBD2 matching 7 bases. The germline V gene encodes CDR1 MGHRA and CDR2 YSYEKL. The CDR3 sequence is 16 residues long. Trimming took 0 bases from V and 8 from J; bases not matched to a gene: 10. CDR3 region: CASSQEVAGVPDEQFF. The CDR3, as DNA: TGCGCCAGCAGCCAAGAGGTAGCGGGTGTTCCTGATGAGCAGTTCTTC.

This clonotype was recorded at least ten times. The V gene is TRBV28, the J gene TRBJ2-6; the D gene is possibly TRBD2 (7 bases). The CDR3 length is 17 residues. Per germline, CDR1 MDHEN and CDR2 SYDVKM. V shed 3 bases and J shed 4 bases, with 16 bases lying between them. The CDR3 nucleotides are TGTGCCAGCAGTTTGGGTGCGGGGGCCTCGGGGGCCAACGTCCTGACTTTC. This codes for CASSLGAGASGANVLTF.

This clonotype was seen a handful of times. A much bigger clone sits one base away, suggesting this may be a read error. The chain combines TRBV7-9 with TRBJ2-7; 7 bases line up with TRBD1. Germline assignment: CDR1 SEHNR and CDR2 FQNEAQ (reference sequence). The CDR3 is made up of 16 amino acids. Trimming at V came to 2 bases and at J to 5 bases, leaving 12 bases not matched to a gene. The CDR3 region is CASSLSTGTLAHEQYF. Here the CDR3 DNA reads TGTGCCAGCAGCTTATCGACAGGGACCCTTGCCCACGAGCAGTACTTC.

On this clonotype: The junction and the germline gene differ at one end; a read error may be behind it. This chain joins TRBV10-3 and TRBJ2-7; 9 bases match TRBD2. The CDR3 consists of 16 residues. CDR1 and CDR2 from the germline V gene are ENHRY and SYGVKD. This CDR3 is CAISGGSSGITYKQYF. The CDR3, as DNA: TGTGCCATCAGTGGGGGCTCTAGCGGGATCACCTACAAGCAGTACTTC.

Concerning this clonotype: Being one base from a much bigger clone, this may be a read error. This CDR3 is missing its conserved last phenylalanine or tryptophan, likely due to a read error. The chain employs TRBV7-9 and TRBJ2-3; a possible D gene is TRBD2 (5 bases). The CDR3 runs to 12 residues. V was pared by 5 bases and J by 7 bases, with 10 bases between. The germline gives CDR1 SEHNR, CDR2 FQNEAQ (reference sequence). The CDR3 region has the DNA TGTGCCAGCAGCGACGGGATTAATACGCAGTATTCT. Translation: CASSDGINTQYS.

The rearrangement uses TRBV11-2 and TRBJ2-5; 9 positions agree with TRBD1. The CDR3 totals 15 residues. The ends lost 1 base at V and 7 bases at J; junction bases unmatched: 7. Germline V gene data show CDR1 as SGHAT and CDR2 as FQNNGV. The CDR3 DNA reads TGTGCCAGCAGCTTAGTAGGACAGGGGATTGTGACCCAGTACTTC. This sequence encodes CASSLVGQGIVTQYF.

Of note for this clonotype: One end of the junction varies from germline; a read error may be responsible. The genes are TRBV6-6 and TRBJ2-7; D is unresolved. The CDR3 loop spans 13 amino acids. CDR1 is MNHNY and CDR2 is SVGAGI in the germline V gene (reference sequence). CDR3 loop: CAGSHGPYYEQCF. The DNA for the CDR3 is TGCGCCGGATCGCACGGACCGTACTACGAGCAGTGCTTC.

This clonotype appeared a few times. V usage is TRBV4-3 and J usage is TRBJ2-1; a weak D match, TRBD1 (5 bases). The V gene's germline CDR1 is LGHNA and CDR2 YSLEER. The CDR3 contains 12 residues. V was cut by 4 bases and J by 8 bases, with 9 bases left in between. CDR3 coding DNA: TGCGCCAGCAGCCGGATCAGGGATGAGCAGTTCTTC. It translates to CASSRIRDEQFF.

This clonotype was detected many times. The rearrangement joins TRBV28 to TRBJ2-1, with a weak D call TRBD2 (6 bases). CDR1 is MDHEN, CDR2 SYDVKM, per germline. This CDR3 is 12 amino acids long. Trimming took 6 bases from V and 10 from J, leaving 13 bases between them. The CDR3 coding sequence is TGTGCCAGCAGGATTAGCGGCTTCGAGCAGTTCTTC. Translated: CASRISGFEQFF.

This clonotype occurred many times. DNA of the CDR3: TGTGCCAGTAGTATCCCTCAAACAGGGAACCCCTACGAGCAGTACTTC. Amino acid sequence: CASSIPQTGNPYEQYF. V gene TRBV19 combines with J gene TRBJ2-7; D perhaps matches TRBD1 (6 bases). Germline lookup yields CDR1 LNHDA and CDR2 SQIVND (reference sequence). The CDR3 covers 16 residues. Trimming removed 3 bases from V and 2 bases from J, with 17 bases in between.

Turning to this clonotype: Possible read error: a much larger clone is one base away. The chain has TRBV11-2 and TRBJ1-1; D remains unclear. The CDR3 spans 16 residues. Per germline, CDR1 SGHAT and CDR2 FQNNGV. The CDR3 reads CAGSLWPVKANTEAFF. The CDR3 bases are TGTGCCGGCAGCTTATGGCCAGTGAAAGCGAACACTGAAGCTTTCTTT.

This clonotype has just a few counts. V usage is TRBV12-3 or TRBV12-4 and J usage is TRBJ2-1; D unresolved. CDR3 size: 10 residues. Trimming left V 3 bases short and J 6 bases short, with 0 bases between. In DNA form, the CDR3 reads TGTGCCAGCAGTTTCAATGAGCAGTTCTTC. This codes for CASSFNEQFF.

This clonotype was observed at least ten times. CDR3 DNA: TGTGCCAGCAGTCACTCGCTAGCCAAAAACATTCAGTACTTC. Its protein product is CASSHSLAKNIQYF. The chain is built from TRBV12-3 or TRBV12-4 and TRBJ2-4; D is uncertain. The CDR3 covers 14 residues. The V and J ends lost 5 bases and 0 bases respectively, with 8 bases between them.